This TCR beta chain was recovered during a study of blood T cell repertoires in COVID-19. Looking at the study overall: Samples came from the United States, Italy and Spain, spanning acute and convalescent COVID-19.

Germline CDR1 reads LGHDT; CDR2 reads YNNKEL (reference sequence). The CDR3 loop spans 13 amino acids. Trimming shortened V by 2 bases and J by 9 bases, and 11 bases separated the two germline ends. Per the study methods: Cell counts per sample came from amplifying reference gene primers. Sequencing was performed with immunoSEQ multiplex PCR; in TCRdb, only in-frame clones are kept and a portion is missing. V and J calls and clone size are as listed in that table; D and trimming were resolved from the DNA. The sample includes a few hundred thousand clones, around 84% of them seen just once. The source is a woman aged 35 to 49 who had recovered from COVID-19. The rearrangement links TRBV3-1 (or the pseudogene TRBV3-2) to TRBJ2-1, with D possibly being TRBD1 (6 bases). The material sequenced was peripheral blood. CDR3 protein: CASSQQGKGEQFF. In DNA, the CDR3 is TGTGCCAGCAGCCAACAGGGGAAGGGTGAGCAGTTCTTC.